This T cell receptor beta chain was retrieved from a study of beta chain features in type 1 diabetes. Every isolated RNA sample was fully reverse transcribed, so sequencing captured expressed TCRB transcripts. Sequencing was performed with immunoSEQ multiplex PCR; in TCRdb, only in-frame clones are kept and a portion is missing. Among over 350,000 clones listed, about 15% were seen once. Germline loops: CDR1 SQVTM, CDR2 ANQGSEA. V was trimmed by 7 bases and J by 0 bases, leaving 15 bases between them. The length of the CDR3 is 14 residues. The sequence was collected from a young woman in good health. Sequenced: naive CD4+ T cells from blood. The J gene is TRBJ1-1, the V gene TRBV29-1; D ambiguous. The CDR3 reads CSGGGGALNTEAFF. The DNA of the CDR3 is TGCAGCGGTGGTGGTGGAGCATTGAACACTGAAGCTTTCTTT.